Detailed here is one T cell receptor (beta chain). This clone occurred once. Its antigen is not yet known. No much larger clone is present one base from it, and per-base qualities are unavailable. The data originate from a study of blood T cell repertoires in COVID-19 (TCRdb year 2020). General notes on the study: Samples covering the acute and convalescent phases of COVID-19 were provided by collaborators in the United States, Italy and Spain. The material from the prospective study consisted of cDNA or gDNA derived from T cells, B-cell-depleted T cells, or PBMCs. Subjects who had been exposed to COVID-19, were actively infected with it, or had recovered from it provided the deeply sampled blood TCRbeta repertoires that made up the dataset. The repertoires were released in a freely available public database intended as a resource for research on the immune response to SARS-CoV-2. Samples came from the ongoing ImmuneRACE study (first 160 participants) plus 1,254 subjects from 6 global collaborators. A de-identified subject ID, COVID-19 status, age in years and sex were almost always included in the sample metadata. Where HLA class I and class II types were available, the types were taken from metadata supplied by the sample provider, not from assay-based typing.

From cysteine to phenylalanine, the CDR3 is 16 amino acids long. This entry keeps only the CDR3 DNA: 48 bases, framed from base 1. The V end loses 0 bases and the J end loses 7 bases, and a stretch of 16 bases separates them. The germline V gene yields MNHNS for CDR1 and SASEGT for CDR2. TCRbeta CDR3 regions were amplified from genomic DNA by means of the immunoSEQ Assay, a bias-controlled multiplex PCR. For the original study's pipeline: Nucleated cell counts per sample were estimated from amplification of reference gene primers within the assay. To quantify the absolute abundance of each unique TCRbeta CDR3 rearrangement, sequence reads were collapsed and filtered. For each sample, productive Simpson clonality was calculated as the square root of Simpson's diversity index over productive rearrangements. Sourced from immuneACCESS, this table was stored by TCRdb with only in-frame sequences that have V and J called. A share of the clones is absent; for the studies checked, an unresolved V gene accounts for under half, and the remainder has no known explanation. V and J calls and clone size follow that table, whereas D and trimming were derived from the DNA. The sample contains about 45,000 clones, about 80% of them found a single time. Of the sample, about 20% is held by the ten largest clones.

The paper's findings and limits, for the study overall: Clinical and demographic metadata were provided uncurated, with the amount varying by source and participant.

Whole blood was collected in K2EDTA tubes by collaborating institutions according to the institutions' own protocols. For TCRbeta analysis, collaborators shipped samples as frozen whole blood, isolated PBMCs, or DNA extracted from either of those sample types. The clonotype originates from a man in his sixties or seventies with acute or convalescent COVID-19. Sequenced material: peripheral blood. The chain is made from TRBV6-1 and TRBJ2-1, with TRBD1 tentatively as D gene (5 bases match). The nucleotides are TGTGCCAGCAGTGAAGCCAATTGGCAGGGTTGGAATGAGCAGTTCTTC. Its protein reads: CASSEANWQGWNEQFF.